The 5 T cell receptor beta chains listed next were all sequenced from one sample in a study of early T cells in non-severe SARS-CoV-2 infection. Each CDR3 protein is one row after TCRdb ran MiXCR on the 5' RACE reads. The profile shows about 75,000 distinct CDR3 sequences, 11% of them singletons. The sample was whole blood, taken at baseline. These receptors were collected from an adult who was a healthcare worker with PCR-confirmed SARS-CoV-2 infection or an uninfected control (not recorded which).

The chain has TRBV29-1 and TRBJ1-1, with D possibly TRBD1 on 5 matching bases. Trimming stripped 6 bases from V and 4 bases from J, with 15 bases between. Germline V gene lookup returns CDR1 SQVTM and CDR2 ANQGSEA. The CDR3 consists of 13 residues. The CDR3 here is CSVGGDFFTEAFF. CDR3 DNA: TGCAGCGTCGGGGGGGACTTTTTCACTGAAGCTTTCTTT.

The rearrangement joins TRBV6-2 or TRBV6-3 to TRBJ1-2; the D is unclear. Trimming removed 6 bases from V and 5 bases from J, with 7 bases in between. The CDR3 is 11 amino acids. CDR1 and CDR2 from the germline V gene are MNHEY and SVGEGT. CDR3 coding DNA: TGTGCCAGCAGGGACCAGTATGGCTACACCTTC. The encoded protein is CASRDQYGYTF.

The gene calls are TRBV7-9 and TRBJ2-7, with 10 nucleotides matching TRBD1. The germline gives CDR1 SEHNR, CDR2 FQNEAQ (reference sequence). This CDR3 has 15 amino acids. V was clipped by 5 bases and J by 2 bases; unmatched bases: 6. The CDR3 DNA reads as TGTGCCAGCAGCCCCCGGGACAGGGGCACCTACGAGCAGTACTTC. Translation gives CASSPRDRGTYEQYF. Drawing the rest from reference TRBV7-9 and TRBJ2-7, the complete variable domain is DTGVSQNPRHKITKRGQNVTFRCDPISEHNRLYWYRQTLGQGPEFLTYFQNEAQLEKSRLLSDRFSAERPKGSFSTLEIQRTEQGDSAMYLCASSPRDRGTYEQYFGPGTRLTVT.

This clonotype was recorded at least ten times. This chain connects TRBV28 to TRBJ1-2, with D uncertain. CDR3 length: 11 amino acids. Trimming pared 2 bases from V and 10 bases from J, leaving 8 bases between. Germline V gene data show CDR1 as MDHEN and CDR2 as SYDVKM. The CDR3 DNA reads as TGTGCCAGCAGTTTAAAGACGGTCTACACCTTC. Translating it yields CASSLKTVYTF.

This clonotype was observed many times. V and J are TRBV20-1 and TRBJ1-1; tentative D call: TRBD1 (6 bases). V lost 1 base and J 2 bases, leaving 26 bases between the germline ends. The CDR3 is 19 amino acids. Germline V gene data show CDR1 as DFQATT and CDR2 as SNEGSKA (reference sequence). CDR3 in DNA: TGCAGTGCTAGAGCCGGATACTACAGGGACGATGGGTTAAACACTGAAGCTTTCTTT. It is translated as CSARAGYYRDDGLNTEAFF.